Below, 9 T cell receptor beta chains from the same sample are listed, as sequenced in a study of shared clonotypes between healthy human individuals. Libraries were prepared by immunoSEQ multiplex PCR; TCRdb keeps only in-frame clonotypes and omits some of them. Of about 610,000 clones in the sample, around 97% were seen once. Sample: naive CD4+ T cells sorted from blood. The sample's subset: CD45RA+ positively selected. The receptors derive from a woman in her 30s in good health.

The chain is built from TRBV6-5 and TRBJ2-5, with a weak D call TRBD1 (6 bases). Looked up from germline, CDR1 is MNHEY and CDR2 is SVGAGI. The CDR3 sequence is 14 residues long. V gave up 5 bases and J gave up 5 bases, with 15 bases separating them. The CDR3 region has the DNA TGTGCCAGCAGTAACACAGGGACGAGCGAGACCCAGTACTTC. Protein: CASSNTGTSETQYF.

The chain carries TRBV6-5 and TRBJ1-1; D is uncertain. Trimming took 0 bases from V and 6 from J, leaving 11 bases between them. CDR1 is MNHEY and CDR2 is SVGAGI in the germline V gene. The CDR3 has 14 residues. The CDR3 region has the DNA TGTGCCAGCAGTTACTCTTATAGTACCCCTGAAGCTTTCTTT. Translating gives CASSYSYSTPEAFF.

The chain uses TRBV5-6 and TRBJ1-1, with D possibly being TRBD1 (5 bases). Trimming removed 1 base from V and 9 bases from J, with 7 bases in between. The CDR3 runs to 11 residues. The germline CDR1 and CDR2 sequences are SGHDT and YYEEEE. DNA for the CDR3: TGTGCCAGCAGCTTGCGGGGCAAAGCTTTCTTT. This encodes CASSLRGKAFF.

This clone was picked up one time. The chain employs TRBV5-8 and TRBJ1-1; D is undetermined. Looked up from germline, CDR1 is SGHTS and CDR2 is YDEGEE. V lost 1 base and J 9 bases, leaving 7 bases between the germline ends. The CDR3 is made up of 11 amino acids. The CDR3 DNA reads TGTGCCAGCAGCTTGATCTCTAAAGCTTTCTTT. Translating it yields CASSLISKAFF.

The rearrangement uses TRBV4-1 and TRBJ2-7; no firm D call. This CDR3 has 15 residues. CDR1 and CDR2 (germline): MGHRA, YSYEKL. Trimming removed 2 bases at V and 7 bases at J, with 18 bases between. Here the CDR3 reads CASSQSVLELEEQYF. CDR3 in DNA: TGCGCCAGCAGCCAAAGCGTGTTGGAGCTGGAGGAGCAGTACTTC.

The rearrangement joins TRBV11-3 to TRBJ2-7, with D maybe TRBD1 (5 bases). The CDR3 sequence is 13 residues long. V shed 5 bases and J shed 9 bases, with 17 bases lying between them. Per germline, CDR1 SGHNT and CDR2 YENEEA. CDR3 bases: TGTGCCAGCAGCCCCGCTGTGGGGCAGGGGCAGTACTTC. Translating gives CASSPAVGQGQYF.

This clone has just one count. The chain couples TRBV7-2 to TRBJ1-2; tentatively, D is TRBD1 (6 bases). The CDR3 loop spans 17 amino acids. Germline V CDR1 and CDR2: SGHTA, FQGNSA. V lost 6 bases, J lost 7 bases, and 27 bases lay in between. The CDR3 region has the DNA TGTGCCAGCAGATATTATGACGGGACACCCACTTTGGGTGGCTACACCTTC. This codes for CASRYYDGTPTLGGYTF.

This chain links TRBV2 with TRBJ2-5; maybe TRBD1 (6 bases). The germline V gene has CDR1 SNHLY and CDR2 FYNNEI. V lost 0 bases and J lost 11, with 10 bases in between. There are 12 residues in the CDR3. The chain's CDR3 is CASSEAGQSQYF. The CDR3 DNA is TGTGCCAGCAGTGAAGCGGGACAATCGCAGTACTTC.

The chain is built from TRBV5-1 and TRBJ1-2; D gene ambiguous. The CDR3 contains 13 residues. Germline assignment: CDR1 SGHRS and CDR2 YFSETQ. The ends were cut back, 5 bases at V and 0 bases at J, with 8 bases in the middle. The CDR3: CASSEEANYGYTF. The CDR3 bases are TGCGCCAGCAGTGAAGAGGCTAACTATGGCTACACCTTC. Full variable domain (remainder filled in from reference TRBV5-1 and TRBJ1-2): KAGVTQTPRYLIKTRGQQVTLSCSPISGHRSVSWYQQTPGQGLQFLFEYFSETQRNKGNFPGRFSGRQFSNSRSEMNVSTLELGDSALYLCASSEEANYGYTFGSGTRLTVV.